A single sample gave rise to the 32 T cell receptor beta chains below, sequenced in a study of shared clonotypes between healthy human individuals. Produced via immunoSEQ multiplex PCR; TCRdb's table is partial and in-frame only. This sample carries almost 750,000 clones, approximately 77% of them seen once, and the ten largest clones take approximately 1.8%. The sample consisted of memory CD4+ T cells sorted from blood. This sample's subset: CD45RA-negative fraction. The source is a woman aged 25 to 39 in good health.

This clone was detected only once. V usage is TRBV9 and J usage is TRBJ2-3; no clear D. The CDR3 is 16 amino acids. The germline V and J ends were trimmed by 1 base and 0 bases, with 12 bases remaining between them. The germline V gene encodes CDR1 SGDLS and CDR2 YYNGEE. The chain's CDR3 is CASSVQAIISTDTQYF. The CDR3 region has the DNA TGTGCCAGCAGCGTACAGGCAATTATAAGCACAGATACGCAGTATTTT.

The chain couples TRBV6-6 to TRBJ1-5, with D hard to call. CDR1 and CDR2 from the germline V gene are MNHNY and SVGAGI (reference sequence). The V end lost 8 bases, the J end lost 6 bases, and 17 bases lay between the germline ends. The CDR3 has 14 residues. The CDR3 is CASSPTEATQPQHF. The DNA for the CDR3 is TGTGCCAGCTCCCCGACGGAAGCTACTCAGCCCCAGCATTTT.

The chain links TRBV10-2 to TRBJ2-1; 10 bases are shared with TRBD2. Germline V gene sequence: CDR1 WSHSY, CDR2 SAAADI. V lost 3 bases to trimming and J lost 8 bases; unmatched junction nucleotides: 10. CDR3 length: 16 amino acids. The CDR3 loop is CASSDLAGVTAYEQFF. CDR3 DNA: TGCGCCAGCAGTGATCTAGCGGGGGTCACAGCATATGAGCAGTTCTTC.

The chain has TRBV2 and TRBJ1-2, with 7 positions matching TRBD1. CDR3 length equals 14 residues. J lost 4 bases, V lost 5 bases, and 7 bases had no gene match. Germline V gene lookup returns CDR1 SNHLY and CDR2 FYNNEI. CDR3 bases: TGTGCCAGCAGTAGACAGGGAGGGCCCTATGGCTACACCTTC. Protein product: CASSRQGGPYGYTF. The full variable domain, completed using reference TRBV2 and TRBJ1-2, is EPEVTQTPSHQVTQMGQEVILRCVPISNHLYFYWYRQILGQKVEFLVSFYNNEISEKSEIFDDQFSVERPDGSNFTLKIRSTKLEDSAMYFCASSRQGGPYGYTFGSGTRLTVV.

This rearrangement joins TRBV14 to TRBJ2-3, with a possible D match to TRBD2 (5 bases). This CDR3 is 15 amino acids long. V gave up 3 bases and J gave up 1 base, with 11 bases separating them. CDR1 is SGHDN, CDR2 FVKESK, per germline. CDR3 region: CASSHRGFGTDTQYF. The CDR3 DNA reads as TGTGCCAGCAGCCACCGAGGGTTCGGCACAGATACGCAGTATTTT.

This clone has just a few counts. The chain is built from TRBV6-5 and TRBJ2-1; 12 positions match TRBD2. J gave up 10 bases and V 4 bases, and 8 bases lay outside the gene matches. This CDR3 has 15 amino acids. Looked up from germline, CDR1 is MNHEY and CDR2 is SVGAGI. CDR3 sequence: CASSFLAGGPGEQFF. CDR3 nucleotide sequence: TGTGCCAGCAGTTTCCTAGCGGGAGGGCCCGGCGAGCAGTTCTTC.

V gene TRBV7-3 combines with J gene TRBJ2-2; D ambiguous. Trimming took 5 bases from V and 4 from J, leaving 11 bases between them. Per the germline V gene, CDR1 is SGHTA and CDR2 is FQGTGA. The CDR3 covers 14 residues. Here the CDR3 DNA reads TGTGCCAGCAGCCTCCAGACCCCCACCGGGGAGCTGTTTTTT. This gives the protein CASSLQTPTGELFF.

This clone was observed a handful of times. The same CDR3 also results from other DNA sequences found in this sample. V and J are TRBV18 and TRBJ1-2; the match to TRBD1 covers 7 bases. Germline V gives CDR1 KGHSH, CDR2 LQKENI. J was trimmed by 3 bases and V by 3 bases; bases with no gene match: 1. This CDR3 has 13 amino acids. CDR3 in DNA: TGTGCCAGCTCACCCGGGACAGACTATGGCTACACCTTC. This gives the protein CASSPGTDYGYTF.

The V call is TRBV19, the J call TRBJ1-2; TRBD1 aligns across 8 bases. The CDR3 contains 18 residues. Per the germline V gene, CDR1 is LNHDA and CDR2 is SQIVND (reference sequence). After removal of 5 bases from V and 4 bases from J, the junction contained 18 bases not matched to a gene. CDR3: CASSLWQRQGSKGYGYTF. CDR3 sequence (DNA): TGTGCCAGTAGTCTCTGGCAAAGACAGGGGAGTAAAGGCTATGGCTACACCTTC.

The chain is built from TRBV7-3 and TRBJ2-6; a weak D match, TRBD1 (6 bases). The CDR3 is 19 amino acids. CDR1 and CDR2 (germline): SGHTA, FQGTGA. Between the trimmed V and J ends, which lost 5 bases and 0 bases, there was a span of 20 bases. This CDR3 is CASSPNPQGVGSGANVLTF. CDR3 coding DNA: TGTGCCAGCAGCCCTAACCCACAGGGAGTAGGCTCTGGGGCCAACGTCCTGACTTTC.

The chain couples TRBV7-9 to TRBJ1-4, with TRBD1 as a possible D gene (5 bases). The V gene lost 5 bases and the J gene lost 7 bases, with 17 bases spanning the gap. Per the germline V gene, CDR1 is SEHNR and CDR2 is FQNEAQ (reference sequence). CDR3 length equals 15 residues. As DNA, the CDR3 is TGTGCCAGCAGCCCCGGGGCGGTGAGTGGTGAAAAACTGTTTTTT. Translating it yields CASSPGAVSGEKLFF.

The V call is TRBV30, the J call TRBJ1-2; 7 nucleotides match TRBD1. After removal of 8 bases from V and 4 bases from J, the junction contained 13 bases not matched to a gene. Germline-derived CDR1 and CDR2 are GTSNPN and SVGIG (reference sequence). The CDR3 is 14 amino acids. This chain's CDR3 is CAGTTGNEIYGYTF. CDR3 DNA: TGTGCCGGGACGACAGGGAATGAAATCTATGGCTACACCTTC.

The J gene is TRBJ2-7, the V gene TRBV11-2; a weak D match, TRBD1 (6 bases). With 5 bases removed from V and 0 bases from J, the gap between germline ends came to 20 bases. Germline loops: CDR1 SGHAT, CDR2 FQNNGV. This CDR3 spans 17 amino acids. The CDR3 loop is CASSLQPQGWGSYEQYF. CDR3 DNA: TGTGCCAGCAGCCTACAACCACAGGGTTGGGGCTCCTACGAGCAGTACTTC.

This clone was seen a few times. This rearrangement joins TRBV7-8 to TRBJ2-7, with 12 nucleotides matching TRBD2. J gave up 6 bases and V 5 bases, and 8 bases lay outside the gene matches. CDR1 is SGHVS and CDR2 is FQNEAQ in the germline V gene. This CDR3 is 15 amino acids long. The CDR3 is CASSRRLAGAAEQYF. The DNA for the CDR3 is TGTGCCAGCAGCCGACGACTAGCGGGAGCAGCCGAGCAGTACTTC.

On this clone: Other DNA variants within this sample encode the same CDR3. The V and J genes are TRBV30 and TRBJ2-3; D unresolved. The CDR3 covers 13 residues. Germline V gene data show CDR1 as GTSNPN and CDR2 as SVGIG (reference sequence). The V end was cut by 0 bases, the J end by 6 bases, with 10 bases between. CDR3 in DNA: TGTGCCTGGAGTGTAAAAGGAGCGGATACGCAGTATTTT. Residues: CAWSVKGADTQYF.

This chain uses TRBV19 with TRBJ2-1; D not certain. The CDR3 runs 16 residues. V dropped 4 bases and J dropped 0 bases, with 13 bases sitting between them. Germline CDR1 and CDR2: LNHDA and SQIVND (reference sequence). The CDR3 region is CASSTGRFSSYNEQFF. In nucleotides, the CDR3 is TGTGCCAGTAGTACTGGACGGTTTAGCTCCTACAATGAGCAGTTCTTC.

This clone showed up just a few times. The V and J genes are TRBV28 and TRBJ2-6, with no clear D. Germline lookup yields CDR1 MDHEN and CDR2 SYDVKM. The V end was cut by 5 bases, the J end by 0 bases, with 11 bases between. This CDR3 has 16 residues. CDR3: CASSPRTGSGANVLTF. The DNA for the CDR3 is TGTGCCAGCAGTCCGAGGACCGGCTCTGGGGCCAACGTCCTGACTTTC.

The rearrangement joins TRBV9 to TRBJ2-1, with D maybe TRBD1 (6 bases). This CDR3 is built from 13 residues. Trimming took off 4 bases at V and 5 bases at J, with 10 bases between the two ends. Germline V gene lookup returns CDR1 SGDLS and CDR2 YYNGEE. The CDR3 region is CASSIQGNNEQFF. CDR3 coding DNA: TGTGCCAGCAGCATTCAGGGGAACAATGAGCAGTTCTTC.

The genes are TRBV30 and TRBJ1-4, with D unresolved. The germline gives CDR1 GTSNPN, CDR2 SVGIG (reference sequence). CDR3 length equals 14 residues. V lost 2 bases, J lost 10 bases, and 17 bases lay in between. CDR3 in DNA: TGTGCCTGGAGTAGGGCGGTTCGGAGAGGAAAACTGTTTTTT. Translation: CAWSRAVRRGKLFF. Full variable domain (missing parts from reference TRBV30 and TRBJ1-4): SQTIHQWPATLVQPVGSPLSLECTVEGTSNPNLYWYRQAAGRGLQLLFYSVGIGQISSEVPQNLSASRPQDRQFILSSKKLLLSDSGFYLCAWSRAVRRGKLFFGSGTQLSVL.

V gene TRBV2 combines with J gene TRBJ2-7; D tentatively reads TRBD1 or TRBD2 (5 bases each). V lost 4 bases, J lost 7 bases, and 14 bases lay in between. Germline V gene data show CDR1 as SNHLY and CDR2 as FYNNEI. The CDR3 spans 13 residues. The CDR3 region is CASSASGPGEQYF. DNA of the CDR3: TGTGCCAGCAGTGCTTCGGGGCCGGGGGAGCAGTACTTC.

This sequence joins TRBV6-1 and TRBJ2-3; D remains unclear. Germline V CDR1 and CDR2: MNHNS, SASEGT. Trimming shortened V by 8 bases and J by 5 bases, and 14 bases separated the two germline ends. The CDR3 contains 13 residues. CDR3 amino acids: CASLGEVKDTQYF. CDR3 in DNA: TGTGCCAGCCTCGGAGAAGTCAAAGATACGCAGTATTTT.

This chain connects TRBV7-9 to TRBJ2-7; 8 nucleotides line up with TRBD1. This CDR3 has 13 residues. Germline assignment: CDR1 SEHNR and CDR2 FQNEAQ (reference sequence). Trimming at V came to 2 bases and at J to 9 bases, leaving 6 bases not matched to a gene. In DNA, the CDR3 is TGTGCCAGCAGCTTACCCGGACAGGGCTTGCAGTACTTC. It specifies CASSLPGQGLQYF. Based on the CDR3 plus reference TRBV7-9 and TRBJ2-7, the full variable domain is DTGVSQNPRHKITKRGQNVTFRCDPISEHNRLYWYRQTLGQGPEFLTYFQNEAQLEKSRLLSDRFSAERPKGSFSTLEIQRTEQGDSAMYLCASSLPGQGLQYFGPGTRLTVT.

The rearrangement uses TRBV11-2 and TRBJ2-7; 8 bases agree with TRBD1. CDR1 and CDR2 (germline): SGHAT, FQNNGV. This CDR3 is built from 14 residues. Unmatched junction bases numbered 5, after V lost 7 bases and J lost 0 bases. CDR3 nucleotides: TGTGCCAGCAAACCGGGGACAGGCTCCTACGAGCAGTACTTC. This codes for CASKPGTGSYEQYF.

This clone has only one observation. This chain uses TRBV11-2 with TRBJ2-7; 8 bases fit TRBD1. V was clipped by 6 bases and J by 2 bases; unmatched bases: 6. Germline CDR1 reads SGHAT; CDR2 reads FQNNGV. There are 14 residues in the CDR3. The CDR3 loop reads CASRPGQGAYEQYF. In DNA form, the CDR3 reads TGTGCCAGCAGGCCTGGACAGGGAGCCTACGAGCAGTACTTC.

The chain uses TRBV7-2 and TRBJ2-1, with 12 bases lining up with TRBD2. The V gene's germline CDR1 is SGHTA and CDR2 FQGNSA. The CDR3 runs 16 residues. V shed 5 bases, J shed 8 bases, and the junction held 10 bases outside the gene matches. The CDR3 sequence is CASSRLAGGPRDEQFF. The CDR3 DNA reads as TGTGCCAGCAGCCGGCTAGCGGGAGGGCCTCGGGATGAGCAGTTCTTC.

This chain joins TRBV28 and TRBJ1-2; D is perhaps TRBD1 (5 bases). Germline CDR1 reads MDHEN; CDR2 reads SYDVKM. Trimming removed 6 bases from V and 3 bases from J, with 14 bases in between. This CDR3 spans 14 amino acids. DNA for the CDR3: TGTGCCAGCAGCGTTGGGGGAATCTACTATGGCTACACCTTC. Residues: CASSVGGIYYGYTF.

The V gene is TRBV11-3, the J gene TRBJ2-1, with unresolved D. Trimming took off 6 bases at V and 5 bases at J, with 11 bases between the two ends. CDR3 length: 13 residues. Germline V CDR1 and CDR2: SGHNT, YENEEA. In DNA, the CDR3 is TGTGCCAGCAGTTCCCTAATAGACAATGAGCAGTTCTTC. This translates into CASSSLIDNEQFF.

This clone was observed once. V usage is TRBV6-4 and J usage is TRBJ2-1; 11 nucleotides align to TRBD2. The CDR3 has 16 amino acids. Germline V CDR1 and CDR2: MRHNA, SNTAGT. The V gene end was trimmed by 2 bases and the J gene end by 6 bases; junction bases not matched to a gene: 6. The DNA of the CDR3 is TGTGCCAGCAGTGACACCGGGACTAGCGGAGCCAATGAGCAGTTCTTC. It translates to CASSDTGTSGANEQFF.

The CDR3 here is CASSQETNTATNEKLFF. In DNA, the CDR3 is TGCGCCAGCAGTCAAGAGACTAACACCGCAACTAATGAAAAACTGTTTTTT. V is TRBV23-1 and J is TRBJ1-4; no firm D call. TRBV23-1 is an open reading frame, and its role is uncertain. CDR3 length: 17 residues. V lost 2 bases, J lost 0 bases, and 13 bases lay in between.

This clone was detected a few times. The rearrangement uses TRBV6-6 and TRBJ1-5; D call uncertain. Trimming took off 2 bases at V and 4 bases at J, with 9 bases between the two ends. The germline V gene encodes CDR1 MNHNY and CDR2 SVGAGI (reference sequence). This CDR3 region has 14 residues. The CDR3 is CASSYVRSNQPQHF. In DNA, the CDR3 is TGTGCCAGCAGTTACGTCAGATCTAATCAGCCCCAGCATTTT.

The V call is TRBV5-1, the J call TRBJ2-6, with 8 bases fitting TRBD1. In germline, CDR1 is SGHRS, CDR2 YFSETQ. Germline trimming cut 5 bases from V and 4 bases from J; bases unmatched to any gene: 8. The CDR3 spans 16 residues. The CDR3 reads CASSPWTGSGANVLTF. The CDR3, as DNA: TGCGCCAGCAGTCCTTGGACAGGGTCCGGGGCCAACGTCCTGACTTTC.

This clone was detected only a few times. V gene TRBV14 combines with J gene TRBJ2-5; perhaps TRBD2 as D (7 bases). V lost 4 bases and J lost 2, with 17 bases in between. CDR1 and CDR2 (germline): SGHDN, FVKESK. The CDR3 length is 16 residues. The CDR3 bases are TGTGCCAGCAGCCCCCCGGCGGGGGCGAGACAAGAGACCCAGTACTTC. Its translation is CASSPPAGARQETQYF.